This T cell receptor (beta chain) was documented in a study of T-cell memory formation after mild COVID-19. Overall study findings and caveats: Day 15 to 85 contracting clones showed balanced CD4/CD8; later expanders leaned CD4+. For contracting clones, CD4+ ones sat mainly in CM and EM, CD8+ in EMRA.

V was cut by 3 bases and J by 0 bases, with 8 bases left in between. The CDR3 has 14 residues. Germline V gene data show CDR1 as MDHEN and CDR2 as SYDVKM. This clonotype has just a few counts. Its target is unknown. Sample barcodes and UMIs were carried by the TCR alpha and TCR beta cDNA libraries that 5'RACE generated with constant-segment primers. From the 5' RACE reads, TCRdb called clonotypes with MiXCR, one entry per CDR3 protein. The data hold about 430,000 distinct CDR3 sequences, with roughly 26% observed a single time. The sequenced sample was PBMCs or a T cell subset sorted from them (not recorded which). This clonotype was sampled from an adult woman who had mild COVID-19 (a few samples of this study predate the infection). Cell type and time point are not known. The gene calls are TRBV28 and TRBJ2-5, with D perhaps matching TRBD1 (5 bases). The CDR3 nucleotides are TGTGCCAGCAGTTTGGGGCAGTACCAAGAGACCCAGTACTTC. Translated, it gives CASSLGQYQETQYF.